This entry concerns a single T cell receptor (beta chain). What it recognizes is unknown. Researchers isolated CD4+ T cells once approximately eleven days of culture had elapsed. Vaccine administered to participants consisted of two doses of either BNT162b2 or mRNA-1273. The data were produced by immunoSEQ multiplex PCR, yet TCRdb's version contains in-frame clones alone and is incomplete. Here the sample spans over 45,000 clones, roughly 72% being singletons. The data stem from a study of vaccination effects on CD4 cells after COVID-19. V shed 4 bases and J shed 1 base, with 10 bases lying between them. Germline values: CDR1 SQVTM, CDR2 ANQGSEA. This CDR3 has 13 amino acids.

The clonotype was recovered from a human donor who received a COVID-19 vaccine. The sample was CD4+ T cells from PBMCs cultured without peptide, taken after COVID-19 vaccination. The chain joins TRBV29-1 to TRBJ2-5; D gene uncertain. CDR3 DNA sequence: TGCAGCGTTGTGAGGACGGTCCAAGAGACCCAGTACTTC. Amino acids: CSVVRTVQETQYF.